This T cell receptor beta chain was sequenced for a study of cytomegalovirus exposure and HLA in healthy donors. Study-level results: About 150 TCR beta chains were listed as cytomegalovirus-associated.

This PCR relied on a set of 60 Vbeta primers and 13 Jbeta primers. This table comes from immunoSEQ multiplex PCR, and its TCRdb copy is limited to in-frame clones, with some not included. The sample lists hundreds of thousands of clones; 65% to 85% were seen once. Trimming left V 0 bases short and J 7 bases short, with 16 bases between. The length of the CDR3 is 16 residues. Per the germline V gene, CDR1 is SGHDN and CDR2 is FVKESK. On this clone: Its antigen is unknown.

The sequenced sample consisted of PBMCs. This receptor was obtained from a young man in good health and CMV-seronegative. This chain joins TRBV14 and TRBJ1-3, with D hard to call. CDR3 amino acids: CASSQEQGSRGNTIYF. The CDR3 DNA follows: TGTGCCAGCAGCCAAGAACAAGGGAGCCGTGGGAACACCATATATTTT.